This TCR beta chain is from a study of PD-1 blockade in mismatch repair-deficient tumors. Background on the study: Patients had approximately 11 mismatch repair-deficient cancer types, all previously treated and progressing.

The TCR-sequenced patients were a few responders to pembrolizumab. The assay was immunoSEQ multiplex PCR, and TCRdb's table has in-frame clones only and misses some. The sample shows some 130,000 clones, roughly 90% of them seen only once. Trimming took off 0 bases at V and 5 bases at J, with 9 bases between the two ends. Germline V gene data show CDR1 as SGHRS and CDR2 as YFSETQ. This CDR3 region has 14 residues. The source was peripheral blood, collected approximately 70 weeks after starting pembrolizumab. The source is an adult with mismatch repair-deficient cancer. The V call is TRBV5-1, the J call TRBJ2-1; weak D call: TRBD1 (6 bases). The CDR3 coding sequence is TGCGCCAGCAGCTTGGCAGGGGTCAACAATGAGCAGTTCTTC. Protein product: CASSLAGVNNEQFF.